These 10 T cell receptor beta chains came from one sample sequenced in a study of T cells in Graves' hyperthyroidism and ophthalmopathy. Researchers amplified the TCR beta CDR3 regions from RNA transcripts. Researchers ran a first-round RT-PCR on the TCR CDR3 using the HTBI primer set. TCRdb recomputed calls from the multiplex PCR reads with MiXCR, one row per CDR3 protein. The data show under 550,000 distinct CDR3 sequences, just under 20% seen once. Material for sequencing was blood. Receptors were obtained from a man in his forties with Graves' ophthalmopathy.

The sample holds many counts of this clonotype. The chain joins TRBV11-1 to TRBJ2-1; 7 bases agree with TRBD2. CDR1 and CDR2 (germline): SGHAT, FQDESV (reference sequence). With 4 bases clipped from V and 8 bases from J, the junction kept 5 bases outside the gene matches. The CDR3 is 13 amino acids. The CDR3 sequence: CASSWTSVDEQFF. In DNA, the CDR3 is TGTGCCAGCAGCTGGACTAGTGTCGATGAGCAGTTCTTC.

The rearrangement joins TRBV25-1 to TRBJ2-7; TRBD1 agrees at 8 bases. This CDR3 region has 11 residues. The V gene end was trimmed by 8 bases and the J gene end by 8 bases; junction bases not matched to a gene: 5. Looked up from germline, CDR1 is MGHDK and CDR2 is SYGVNS. Here the CDR3 reads CASLGQGKQYF. For the CDR3, the DNA is TGTGCCAGCCTAGGACAGGGTAAGCAGTACTTC.

This clonotype was counted only a few times. The genes are TRBV3-1 and TRBJ2-3, with D possibly TRBD1 on 6 matching bases. V was pared by 6 bases and J by 0 bases, with 13 bases between. The CDR3 spans 15 residues. CDR1 and CDR2 from the germline V gene are LGHDT and YNNKEL (reference sequence). This CDR3 reads CASSTKDRSTDTQYF. CDR3 sequence (DNA): TGTGCCAGCAGTACTAAAGACAGGAGCACAGATACGCAGTATTTT.

This clonotype came up a few times. This rearrangement joins TRBV18 to TRBJ2-2; possible D gene TRBD2, 6 bases. Germline V CDR1 and CDR2: KGHSH, LQKENI. CDR3 size: 15 residues. With 2 bases removed from V and 4 bases from J, the gap between germline ends came to 11 bases. CDR3: CASSPVGGTTGELFF. CDR3 DNA: TGTGCCAGCTCACCAGTGGGCGGGACCACCGGGGAGCTGTTTTTT.

This clonotype was picked up many times. The J gene is TRBJ2-7, the V gene TRBV6-1; TRBD2 aligns across 13 bases. CDR3 length: 15 amino acids. The germline CDR1 and CDR2 sequences are MNHNS and SASEGT. The trim removed 7 bases at V and 3 bases at J, leaving 6 bases unmatched. CDR3 loop: CASTGLAGVGYEQYF. CDR3 nucleotide sequence: TGTGCCAGCACCGGACTAGCGGGGGTAGGCTACGAGCAGTACTTC.

This chain links TRBV28 with TRBJ1-4; 10 nucleotides agree with TRBD1. There are 13 residues in the CDR3. The V gene's germline CDR1 is MDHEN and CDR2 SYDVKM. The V segment lost 6 bases and the J segment 8 bases; nucleotides outside the gene matches: 3. The CDR3 sequence is CASRGTGVEKLFF. In nucleotides, the CDR3 is TGTGCCAGCAGGGGGACAGGGGTCGAAAAACTGTTTTTT.

This clonotype was recorded many times. The rearrangement links TRBV12-3 or TRBV12-4 to TRBJ2-5; the D gene could be TRBD1 or TRBD2 (5 bases each). This CDR3 has 13 amino acids. V dropped 6 bases and J dropped 5 bases, with 13 bases sitting between them. CDR3 sequence (DNA): TGTGCCAGCAGGATTAGCGAGGGGGAGACCCAGTACTTC. Its translation is CASRISEGETQYF.

Only a few counts were recorded for this clonotype. This chain joins TRBV28 and TRBJ1-1; possible D gene TRBD1, 5 bases. Per germline, CDR1 MDHEN and CDR2 SYDVKM. The ends were cut back, 2 bases at V and 6 bases at J, with 10 bases in the middle. CDR3 length: 13 amino acids. CDR3 sequence reads: CASSLGGVSEAFF. The CDR3 DNA sequence: TGTGCCAGCAGTTTAGGGGGAGTATCTGAAGCTTTCTTT.

This clonotype was seen ten or more times. V and J are TRBV29-1 and TRBJ1-2; TRBD1 is a possible D gene (5 bases). The CDR3 runs to 13 residues. The V gene lost 4 bases and the J gene lost 10 bases, with 19 bases spanning the gap. The V gene's germline CDR1 is SQVTM and CDR2 ANQGSEA. The CDR3 loop is CSVGPRDRPVYTF. CDR3 bases: TGCAGCGTTGGACCCCGAGACAGACCAGTCTACACCTTC.

As DNA, the CDR3 is TGTGCCAGCAGCTCCGGAGCGGTGGGGACCGGGGAGCTGTTTTTT. It codes for CASSSGAVGTGELFF. The chain has TRBV5-4 and TRBJ2-2; tentatively, D is TRBD2 (5 bases). Trimming took off 3 bases at V and 5 bases at J, with 14 bases between the two ends. The CDR3 totals 15 residues. The germline V gene encodes CDR1 SGHNT and CDR2 YYREEE (reference sequence).